This T cell receptor beta chain was profiled in a study of T cells in Graves' hyperthyroidism and ophthalmopathy. There were TCR beta CDR3 regions amplified from RNA transcripts. Researchers ran a first-round RT-PCR on the TCR CDR3 using the HTBI primer set. TCRdb reanalysed the multiplex PCR reads using MiXCR and keeps one entry per CDR3 protein. The sample includes a few hundred thousand distinct CDR3 sequences, 16% seen only once; the top ten take around 3.5%. This clonotype was counted ten times or more. Germline lookup yields CDR1 MNHEY and CDR2 SVGAGI. Trimming stripped 0 bases from V and 5 bases from J, with 10 bases between. The CDR3 length is 14 residues.

This receptor was obtained from a woman between 40 and 50 years old with Graves' ophthalmopathy. The rearrangement links TRBV6-5 to TRBJ2-5, with no clear D. The sample consisted of blood. The CDR3 protein is CASSYSRTSETQYF. DNA of the CDR3: TGTGCCAGCAGTTACTCGAGAACATCGGAGACCCAGTACTTC.